Sequencing of this T cell receptor beta chain was carried out in a study of OX40 agonist ivuxolimab in advanced cancers. Study information: Patients received ivuxolimab, an agonistic anti-OX40 (CD134) antibody. Patients treated during dose escalation were battling hepatocellular carcinoma, melanoma, renal cell or head and neck cancer.

Note on this clone: The antigen is unknown.

The CDR3 has 15 amino acids. CDR1 and CDR2 from the germline V gene are MDHEN and SYDVKM. V was trimmed by 7 bases and J by 6 bases, leaving 19 bases between them. Findings of the study overall: Some nonresponders likewise displayed low normalized T-cell clonal expansion.

Using immunoSEQ multiplex PCR, the repertoire was profiled, and TCRdb retains in-frame clones only, with some absent. Here the sample spans over 85,000 clones, about 79% being singletons. Patients were excluded for autoimmune disease history or systemic immunosuppression. J is TRBJ1-5 and V is TRBV28; weak D call: TRBD1 (5 bases). This TCR was sampled from an adult with an advanced solid tumor such as melanoma, head and neck, liver or kidney cancer. The sample was CD4+ or CD8+ T cells sorted from blood, taken in a trial of the OX40 agonist ivuxolimab. The CDR3 loop reads CASTRSWRGGQPQHF. CDR3 DNA: TGTGCCAGCACCAGATCATGGAGGGGCGGTCAGCCCCAGCATTTT.